What follows is one T cell receptor beta chain and its context. Germline CDR1 reads LNHNV; CDR2 reads YYDKDF (reference sequence). The ends were cut back, 0 bases at V and 8 bases at J, with 16 bases in the middle. There are 15 residues in the CDR3. These data belong to a study of blood T cell repertoires in COVID-19. Sequencing used immunoSEQ multiplex PCR; TCRdb keeps in-frame clones, though not all of them. The profile shows about 70,000 clones, around 86% of them singletons. The V and J genes are TRBV15 and TRBJ1-2, with D possibly TRBD1 on 5 matching bases. The receptor was derived from a woman aged 80 or over with active or convalescent COVID-19. Sequencing used peripheral blood. CDR3 residues: CATSRDQGRLVGYTF. CDR3 coding DNA: TGTGCCACCAGCAGAGATCAGGGCAGGTTGGTAGGCTACACCTTC.